This TCR beta chain was identified in a study of blood T cell repertoires in COVID-19. Germline assignment: CDR1 SGHVS and CDR2 FNYEAQ. The junction had 12 bases not matched to a gene; V was cut back by 6 bases and J by 6 bases. The CDR3 totals 15 residues. The data were produced by immunoSEQ multiplex PCR, yet TCRdb's version contains in-frame clones alone and is incomplete. The sample records 100,000 to 150,000 clones, approximately 86% being singletons. This clone has just one count. The TCR was taken from a woman aged 50 to 65 who had recovered from COVID-19. V is TRBV7-6 and J is TRBJ1-1; 8 bases map to TRBD1. The sequencing sample was made of PBMCs or T cells enriched from blood (not recorded which). CDR3 sequence: CASSWSTDRASEAFF. The CDR3 region has the DNA TGTGCCAGCAGTTGGTCGACGGACAGGGCGTCTGAAGCTTTCTTT. Full variable domain (missing parts from reference TRBV7-6 and TRBJ1-1): GAGVSQSPRYKVTKRGQDVALRCDPISGHVSLYWYRQALGQGPEFLTYFNYEAQQDKSGLPNDRFSAERPEGSISTLTIQRTEQRDSAMYRCASSWSTDRASEAFFGQGTRLTVV.